This T cell receptor beta chain was retrieved from a study of cytomegalovirus exposure and HLA in healthy donors. Notes on this clone: Its antigen is unknown.

Study-level findings and limits: Most CMV-associated TCR beta chains appeared HLA-restricted in a later analysis.

60 Vbeta and 13 Jbeta primers were used in PCR. TCRdb's copy holds only in-frame clones and misses some; the assay was immunoSEQ multiplex PCR. The table has roughly 140,000 clones, almost 80% seen once; the top ten hold approximately 1.5%. This CDR3 region has 15 residues. Germline lookup yields CDR1 SGHTS and CDR2 YDEGEE. Trimming took 0 bases from V and 3 from J; bases not matched to a gene: 1. The clonotype was recovered from a woman in her 30s in good health and CMV-seronegative. This chain uses TRBV5-8 with TRBJ1-5; 9 bases are shared with TRBD1. Sequencing was carried out using PBMCs. CDR3 region: CASSLGTGDNQPQHF. The DNA for the CDR3 is TGTGCCAGCAGCTTGGGGACAGGGGACAATCAGCCCCAGCATTTT.